The sequence of this T cell receptor (beta chain) was determined in a study of blood T cell repertoires in COVID-19. Germline V lookup: CDR1 DFQATT, CDR2 SNEGSKA (reference sequence). This CDR3 comprises 14 residues. V was cut by 3 bases and J by 5 bases, with 14 bases left in between. The table came from immunoSEQ multiplex PCR; TCRdb's copy has only in-frame clones and leaves some out. The repertoire holds approximately 190,000 clones, with around 86% as singletons. Cohorts were based on clinical histories the participants reported. This chain uses TRBV20-1 with TRBJ1-5, with D perhaps TRBD1 (5 bases). This receptor was identified in a middle-aged woman in a cohort exposed to, infected with or recovered from COVID-19 (not recorded which). The sequenced sample was PBMCs or T cells enriched from blood (not recorded which). CDR3 region: CSASLPQGDQPQHF. CDR3 sequence (DNA): TGCAGTGCTAGTCTCCCTCAAGGGGATCAGCCCCAGCATTTT.